This T cell receptor (beta chain) is drawn from a study of blood T cell repertoires in COVID-19. Study background: Researchers got acute and convalescent COVID-19 samples from the United States, Italy and Spain.

In germline, CDR1 is ENHRY, CDR2 SYGVKD. This CDR3 is 13 amino acids long. Trimming took 7 bases from V and 7 from J; bases not matched to a gene: 6. As processed by the authors: By means of reference gene primer amplification, nucleated cell counts were estimated. Assay: immunoSEQ multiplex PCR; the TCRdb copy retains only in-frame clones and omits some. That table is the source of V, J and clone size, and D and trimming were worked out from the DNA. Among about 190,000 clones listed, roughly 80% were seen once. Participant ages covered about 18 to 100 years across 24 US areas. Cohorts were based on clinical histories the participants reported.

The sequence was obtained from a woman aged 55-70 years with acute COVID-19. The sample comprised PBMCs or T cells enriched from blood (not recorded which). The chain carries TRBV10-3 and TRBJ2-7; 11 bases align to TRBD1. CDR3 residues: CAINVGTGGEQYF. The CDR3 DNA is TGTGCCATCAATGTGGGGACAGGGGGTGAGCAGTACTTC.